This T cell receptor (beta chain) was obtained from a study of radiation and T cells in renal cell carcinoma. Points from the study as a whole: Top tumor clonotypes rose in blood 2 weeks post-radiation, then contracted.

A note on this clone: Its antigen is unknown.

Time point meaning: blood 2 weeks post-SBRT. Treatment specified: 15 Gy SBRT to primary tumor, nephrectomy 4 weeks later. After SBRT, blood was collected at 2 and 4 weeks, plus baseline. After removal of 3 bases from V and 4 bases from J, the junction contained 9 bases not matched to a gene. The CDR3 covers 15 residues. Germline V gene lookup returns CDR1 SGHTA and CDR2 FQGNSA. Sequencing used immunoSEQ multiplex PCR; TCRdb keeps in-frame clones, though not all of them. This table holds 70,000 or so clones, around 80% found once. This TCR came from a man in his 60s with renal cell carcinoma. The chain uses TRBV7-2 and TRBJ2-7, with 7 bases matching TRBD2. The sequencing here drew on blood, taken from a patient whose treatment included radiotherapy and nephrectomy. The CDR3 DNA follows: TGTGCCAGCAGCTTGGTGGGAGGGCCGGGGTACGAGCAGTACTTC. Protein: CASSLVGGPGYEQYF.